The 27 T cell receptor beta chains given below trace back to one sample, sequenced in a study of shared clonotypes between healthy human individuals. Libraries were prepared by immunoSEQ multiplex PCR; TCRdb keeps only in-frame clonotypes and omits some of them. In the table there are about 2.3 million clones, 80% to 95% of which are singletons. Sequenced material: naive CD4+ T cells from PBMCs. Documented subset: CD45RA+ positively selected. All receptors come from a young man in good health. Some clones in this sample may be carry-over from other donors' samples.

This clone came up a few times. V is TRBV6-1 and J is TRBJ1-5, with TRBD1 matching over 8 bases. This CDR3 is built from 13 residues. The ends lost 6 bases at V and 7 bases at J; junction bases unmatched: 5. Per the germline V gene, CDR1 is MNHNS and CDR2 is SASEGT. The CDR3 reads CASRVDRVQPQHF. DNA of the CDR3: TGTGCCAGCAGGGTGGACAGGGTGCAGCCCCAGCATTTT.

For the CDR3, the DNA is TGTGCCAGCAGCGGGGGCGGGACATGGGTCTACTTC. Amino acids: CASSGGGTWVYF. V usage is TRBV7-2 and J usage is TRBJ2-5; possibly TRBD1 or TRBD2 for D (6 bases each). The V gene lost 5 bases and the J gene lost 14 bases, with 18 bases spanning the gap. The CDR3 is 12 residues long. Germline CDR1 reads SGHTA; CDR2 reads FQGNSA.

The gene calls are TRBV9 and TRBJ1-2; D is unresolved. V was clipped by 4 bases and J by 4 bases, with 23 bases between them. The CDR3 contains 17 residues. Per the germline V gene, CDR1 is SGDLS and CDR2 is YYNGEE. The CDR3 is CASSYLSPLRSGYGYTF. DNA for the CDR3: TGTGCCAGCAGCTACCTCAGCCCCCTCCGGAGCGGCTATGGCTACACCTTC.

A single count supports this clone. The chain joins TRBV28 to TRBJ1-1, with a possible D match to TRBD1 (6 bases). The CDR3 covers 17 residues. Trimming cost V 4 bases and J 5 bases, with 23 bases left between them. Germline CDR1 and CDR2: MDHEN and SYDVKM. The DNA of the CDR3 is TGTGCCAGCAGTTCGGCGGAAGCCGGGTGGCAGGGGACTGAAGCTTTCTTT. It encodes CASSSAEAGWQGTEAFF.

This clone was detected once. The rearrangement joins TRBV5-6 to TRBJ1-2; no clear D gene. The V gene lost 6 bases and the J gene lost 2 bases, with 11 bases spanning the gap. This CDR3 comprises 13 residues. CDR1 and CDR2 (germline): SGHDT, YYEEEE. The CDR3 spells CASIAGRNYGYTF. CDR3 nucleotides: TGTGCCAGCATTGCCGGCCGCAACTATGGCTACACCTTC.

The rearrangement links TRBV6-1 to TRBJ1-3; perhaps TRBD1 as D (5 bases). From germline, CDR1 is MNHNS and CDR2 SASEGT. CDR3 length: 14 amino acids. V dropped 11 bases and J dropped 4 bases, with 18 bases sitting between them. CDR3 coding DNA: TGTGCCCTAAACCGGGACCTAAGCGGAAACACCATATATTTT. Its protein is CALNRDLSGNTIYF.

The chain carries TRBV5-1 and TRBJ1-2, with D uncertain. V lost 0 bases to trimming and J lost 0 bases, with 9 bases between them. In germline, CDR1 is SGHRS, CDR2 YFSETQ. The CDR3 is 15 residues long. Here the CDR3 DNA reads TGCGCCAGCAGCTTGGTTCAGGCGACTAACTATGGCTACACCTTC. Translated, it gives CASSLVQATNYGYTF.

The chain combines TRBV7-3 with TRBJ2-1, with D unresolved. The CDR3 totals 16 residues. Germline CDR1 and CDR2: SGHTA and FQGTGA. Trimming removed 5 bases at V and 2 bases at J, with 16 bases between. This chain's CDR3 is CASSANPGETYNEQFF. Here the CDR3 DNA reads TGTGCCAGCAGCGCGAACCCCGGAGAGACCTACAATGAGCAGTTCTTC. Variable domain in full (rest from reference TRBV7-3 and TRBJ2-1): GAGVSQTPSNKVTEKGKYVELRCDPISGHTALYWYRQSLGQGPEFLIYFQGTGAADDSGLPNDRFFAVRPEGSVSTLKIQRTERGDSAVYLCASSANPGETYNEQFFGPGTRLTVL.

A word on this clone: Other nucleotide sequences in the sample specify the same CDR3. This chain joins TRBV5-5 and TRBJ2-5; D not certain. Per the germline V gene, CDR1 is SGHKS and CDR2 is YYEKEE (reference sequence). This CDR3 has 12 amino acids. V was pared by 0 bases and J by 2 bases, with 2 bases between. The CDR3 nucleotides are TGTGCCAGCAGCTTGGTTCAAGAGACCCAGTACTTC. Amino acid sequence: CASSLVQETQYF. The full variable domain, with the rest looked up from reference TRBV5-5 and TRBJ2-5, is DAGVTQSPTHLIKTRGQQVTLRCSPISGHKSVSWYQQVLGQGPQFIFQYYEKEERGRGNFPDRFSARQFPNYSSELNVNALLLGDSALYLCASSLVQETQYFGPGTRLLVL.

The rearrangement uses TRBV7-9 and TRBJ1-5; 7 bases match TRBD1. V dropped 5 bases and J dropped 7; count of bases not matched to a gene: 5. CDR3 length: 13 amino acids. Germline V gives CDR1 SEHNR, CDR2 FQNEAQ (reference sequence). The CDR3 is CASSDRVGQPQHF. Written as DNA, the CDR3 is TGTGCCAGCAGCGACAGGGTCGGCCAGCCCCAGCATTTT.

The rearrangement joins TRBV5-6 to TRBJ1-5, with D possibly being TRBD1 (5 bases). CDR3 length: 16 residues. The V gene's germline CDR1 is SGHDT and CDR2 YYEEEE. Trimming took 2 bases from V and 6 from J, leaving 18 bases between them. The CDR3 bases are TGTGCCAGCAGCTTCATGGCCCCCTCAGGGAGTCAGCCCCAGCATTTT. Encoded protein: CASSFMAPSGSQPQHF.

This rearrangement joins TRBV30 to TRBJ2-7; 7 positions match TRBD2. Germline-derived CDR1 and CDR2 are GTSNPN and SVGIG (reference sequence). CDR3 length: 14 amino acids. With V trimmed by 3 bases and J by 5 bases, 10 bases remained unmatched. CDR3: CAWRSAGRIDEQYF. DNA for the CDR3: TGTGCCTGGAGGTCTGCCGGGAGGATCGACGAGCAGTACTTC.

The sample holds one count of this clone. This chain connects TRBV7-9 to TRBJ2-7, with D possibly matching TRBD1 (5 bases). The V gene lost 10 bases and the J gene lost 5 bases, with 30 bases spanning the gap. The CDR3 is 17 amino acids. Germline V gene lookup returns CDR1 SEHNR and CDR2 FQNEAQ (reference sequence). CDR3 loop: CATNVIVRQGSNDEQYF. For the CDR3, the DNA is TGTGCCACCAACGTCATAGTCCGGCAGGGCAGTAACGACGAGCAGTACTTC.

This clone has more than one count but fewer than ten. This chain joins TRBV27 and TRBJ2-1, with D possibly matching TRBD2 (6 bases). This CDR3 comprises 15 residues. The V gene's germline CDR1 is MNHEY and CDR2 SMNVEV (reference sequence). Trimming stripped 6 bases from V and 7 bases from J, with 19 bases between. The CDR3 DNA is TGTGCCAGCAGGGGTCACCCGCGTGGGGGGAATGAGCAGTTCTTC. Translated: CASRGHPRGGNEQFF.

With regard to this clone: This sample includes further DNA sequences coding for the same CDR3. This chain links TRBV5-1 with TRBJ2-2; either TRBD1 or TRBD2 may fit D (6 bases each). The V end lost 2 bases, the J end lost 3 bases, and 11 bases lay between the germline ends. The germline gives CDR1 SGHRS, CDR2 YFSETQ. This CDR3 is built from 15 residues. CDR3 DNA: TGCGCCAGCAGCTTAGCGAGGGGGGACACCGGGGAGCTGTTTTTT. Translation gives CASSLARGDTGELFF.

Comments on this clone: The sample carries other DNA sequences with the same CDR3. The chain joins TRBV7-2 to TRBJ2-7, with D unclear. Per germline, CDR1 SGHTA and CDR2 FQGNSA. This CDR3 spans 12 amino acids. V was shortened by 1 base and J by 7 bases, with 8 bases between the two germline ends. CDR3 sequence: CASSLGLREQYF. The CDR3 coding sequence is TGTGCCAGCAGCTTAGGGCTTAGGGAGCAGTACTTC.

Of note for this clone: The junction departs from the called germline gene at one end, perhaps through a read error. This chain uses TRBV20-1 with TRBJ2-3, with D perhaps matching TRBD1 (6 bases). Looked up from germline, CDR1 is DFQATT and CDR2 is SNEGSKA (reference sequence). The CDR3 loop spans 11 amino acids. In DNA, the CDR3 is TGCAGTGCTAGAACTGGGGGCGCGCCCCATTTT. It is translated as CSARTGGAPHF.

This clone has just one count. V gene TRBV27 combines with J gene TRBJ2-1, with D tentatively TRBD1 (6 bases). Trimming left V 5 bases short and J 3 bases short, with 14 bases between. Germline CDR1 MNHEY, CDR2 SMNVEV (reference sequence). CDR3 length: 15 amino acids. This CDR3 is CASSGGQLYYNEQFF. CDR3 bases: TGTGCCAGCAGTGGGGGACAACTCTACTACAATGAGCAGTTCTTC.

CDR3 nucleotides: TGTGCCAGCAGCTCATCGGACAGGGGGACGCAGTATTTT. Translation: CASSSSDRGTQYF. This sequence joins TRBV7-9 and TRBJ2-3; 10 positions agree with TRBD1. V shed 4 bases and J 9 bases; nucleotides not matched to a gene: 4. This CDR3 has 13 residues. The germline V gene encodes CDR1 SEHNR and CDR2 FQNEAQ (reference sequence).

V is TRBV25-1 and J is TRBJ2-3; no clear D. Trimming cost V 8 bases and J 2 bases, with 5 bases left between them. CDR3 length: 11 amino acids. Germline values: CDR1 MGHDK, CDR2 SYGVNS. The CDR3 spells CASRYTDTQYF. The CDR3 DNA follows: TGTGCCAGCCGCTACACAGATACGCAGTATTTT.

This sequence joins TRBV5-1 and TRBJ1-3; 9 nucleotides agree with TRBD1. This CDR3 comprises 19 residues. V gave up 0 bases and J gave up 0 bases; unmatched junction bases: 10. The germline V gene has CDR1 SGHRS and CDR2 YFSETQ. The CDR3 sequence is CASSLDGTGLSTSGNTIYF. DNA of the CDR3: TGCGCCAGCAGCTTGGATGGGACAGGGTTATCGACCTCTGGAAACACCATATATTTT.

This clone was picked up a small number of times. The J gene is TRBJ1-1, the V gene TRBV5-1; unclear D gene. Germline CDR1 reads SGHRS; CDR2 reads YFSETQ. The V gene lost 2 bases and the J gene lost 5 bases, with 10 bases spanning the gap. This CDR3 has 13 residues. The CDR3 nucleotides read TGCGCCAGCAGCTTAGCAAGGGAGACTGAAGCTTTCTTT. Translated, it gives CASSLARETEAFF.

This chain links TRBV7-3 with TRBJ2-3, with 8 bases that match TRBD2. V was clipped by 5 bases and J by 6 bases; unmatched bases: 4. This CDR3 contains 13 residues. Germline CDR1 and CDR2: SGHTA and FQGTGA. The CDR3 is CASSSGSGDTQYF. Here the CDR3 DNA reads TGTGCCAGCAGCAGCGGGAGCGGGGATACGCAGTATTTT.

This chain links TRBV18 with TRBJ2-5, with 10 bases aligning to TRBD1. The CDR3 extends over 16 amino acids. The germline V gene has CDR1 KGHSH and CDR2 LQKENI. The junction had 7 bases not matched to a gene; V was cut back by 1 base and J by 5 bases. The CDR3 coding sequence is TGTGCCAGCTCACCACGGGTTGGGACAGGGGTTGAGACCCAGTACTTC. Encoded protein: CASSPRVGTGVETQYF.

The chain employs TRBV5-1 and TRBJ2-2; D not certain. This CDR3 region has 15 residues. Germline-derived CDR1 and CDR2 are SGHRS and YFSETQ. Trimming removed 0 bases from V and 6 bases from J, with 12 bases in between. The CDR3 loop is CASSLEVQVPGELFF. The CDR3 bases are TGCGCCAGCAGCTTGGAGGTGCAGGTCCCCGGGGAGCTGTTTTTT.

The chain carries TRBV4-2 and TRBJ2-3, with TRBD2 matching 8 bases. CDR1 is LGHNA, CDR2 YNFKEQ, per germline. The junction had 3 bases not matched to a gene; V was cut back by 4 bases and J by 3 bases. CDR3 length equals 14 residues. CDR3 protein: CASSPIAGTDTQYF. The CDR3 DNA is TGTGCCAGCAGCCCAATAGCGGGGACAGATACGCAGTATTTT.

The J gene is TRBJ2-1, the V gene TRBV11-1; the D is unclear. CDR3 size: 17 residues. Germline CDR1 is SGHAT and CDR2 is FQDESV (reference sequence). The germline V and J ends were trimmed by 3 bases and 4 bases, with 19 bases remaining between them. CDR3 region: CASSFLPTGKGYNEQFF. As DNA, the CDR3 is TGTGCCAGCAGCTTTCTGCCTACTGGGAAAGGGTACAATGAGCAGTTCTTC.